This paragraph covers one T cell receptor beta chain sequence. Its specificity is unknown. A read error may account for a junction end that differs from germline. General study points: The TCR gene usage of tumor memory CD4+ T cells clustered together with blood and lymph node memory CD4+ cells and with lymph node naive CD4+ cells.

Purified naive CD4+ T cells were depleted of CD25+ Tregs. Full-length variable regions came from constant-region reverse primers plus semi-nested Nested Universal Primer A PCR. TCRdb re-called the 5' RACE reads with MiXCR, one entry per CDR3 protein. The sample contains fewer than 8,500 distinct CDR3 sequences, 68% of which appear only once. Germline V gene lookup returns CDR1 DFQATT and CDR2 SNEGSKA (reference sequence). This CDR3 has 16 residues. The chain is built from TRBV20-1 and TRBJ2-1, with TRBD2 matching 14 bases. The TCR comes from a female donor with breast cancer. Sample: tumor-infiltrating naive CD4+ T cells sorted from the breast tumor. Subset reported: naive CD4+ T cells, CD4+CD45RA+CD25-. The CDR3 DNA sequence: TGTAGTGCTAGAGGTTACGGGACTAGCGGGGGAAATGAGCAGTTCTTC. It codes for CSARGYGTSGGNEQFF.